These 11 T cell receptor beta chains were sequenced from one sample in a study of T cells in Graves' hyperthyroidism and ophthalmopathy. Using RNA transcripts as the source, TCR beta CDR3 regions were amplified. In the first-round RT-PCR of the TCR CDR3, the HTBI primer set was used. TCRdb fed the multiplex PCR reads into MiXCR, producing one record per CDR3 protein. Of about 370,000 distinct CDR3 sequences listed, approximately 14% were seen once; the top ten hold approximately 20%. Input material: blood. These TCRs come from a woman in her fifties or sixties with Graves' ophthalmopathy.

The rearrangement joins TRBV5-1 to TRBJ2-6; the D is unclear. The ends were cut back, 2 bases at V and 2 bases at J, with 11 bases in the middle. The germline V gene encodes CDR1 SGHRS and CDR2 YFSETQ. The CDR3 runs 16 residues. CDR3 loop: CASSFDVGPGANVLTF. CDR3 DNA: TGCGCCAGCAGCTTCGATGTTGGGCCTGGGGCCAACGTCCTGACTTTC.

This clonotype appeared many times. The rearrangement uses TRBV6-1 and TRBJ2-7; the match to TRBD2 covers 12 bases. There are 16 residues in the CDR3. J was trimmed by 5 bases and V by 3 bases; bases with no gene match: 8. Looked up from germline, CDR1 is MNHNS and CDR2 is SASEGT. The CDR3, as DNA: TGTGCCAGCAGTGAGTCCCTAGCGGGAGGGCTCGACGAGCAGTACTTC. Translated, it gives CASSESLAGGLDEQYF.

As regards this clonotype: This may be a read error, as it is one base from a much larger clone. The CDR3 reads CATSDSVTGSYNEQYF. The CDR3 DNA sequence: TGTGCCACCAGTGATTCGGTGACAGGGTCCTACAATGAGCAGTACTTC. The chain uses TRBV24-1 and TRBJ2-1; 7 bases are a match to TRBD1. The end of the DNA aligns better with TRBJ2-7, so the J call may be wrong. The CDR3 runs to 16 residues. The germline CDR1 and CDR2 sequences are KGHDR and SFDVKD.

This clonotype was observed a few times. The chain links TRBV10-2 to TRBJ2-6, with 10 bases fitting TRBD1. Trimming removed 7 bases from V and 1 base from J; junction bases left unmatched: 1. The CDR3 has 15 amino acids. Germline loops: CDR1 WSHSY, CDR2 SAAADI. The CDR3 here is CASTDRGSGANVLTF. The CDR3 DNA is TGCGCCAGCACGGACAGGGGGTCTGGGGCCAACGTCCTGACTTTC.

The sample holds many counts of this clonotype. The chain carries TRBV30 and TRBJ2-7; 7 nucleotides agree with TRBD2. CDR3 length: 13 amino acids. The V segment lost 8 bases and the J segment 6 bases; nucleotides outside the gene matches: 13. Per germline, CDR1 GTSNPN and CDR2 SVGIG (reference sequence). CDR3 amino acids: CAGGEARNVEQYF. The DNA for the CDR3 is TGTGCCGGGGGGGAAGCGAGAAATGTCGAGCAGTACTTC.

In this sample, this clonotype turned up a few times. One junction end disagrees with the germline gene, perhaps due to a read error. The gene calls are TRBV13 and TRBJ1-1; maybe TRBD1 (5 bases). Per the germline V gene, CDR1 is PRHDT and CDR2 is FYEKMQ (reference sequence). The CDR3 has 15 residues. The CDR3 nucleotides are TGTGCCAGCAGATTAGAACCAGGGTTAGACACTGAAGCTTTCTTT. Amino acids: CASRLEPGLDTEAFF.

This clonotype has just a few counts. The genes are TRBV19 and TRBJ2-4; TRBD2 aligns across 10 bases. Trimming at V came to 1 base and at J to 8 bases, leaving 11 bases not matched to a gene. The CDR3 is 17 amino acids. CDR1 is LNHDA and CDR2 is SQIVND in the germline V gene (reference sequence). In DNA, the CDR3 is TGTGCCAGTAGTATAGGGGCCCTAGCGGGAGTTAGGGACATTCAGTACTTC. It encodes CASSIGALAGVRDIQYF. The full variable domain, rest sourced from reference TRBV19 and TRBJ2-4, is DGGITQSPKYLFRKEGQNVTLSCEQNLNHDAMYWYRQDPGQGLRLIYYSQIVNDFQKGDIAEGYSVSREKKESFPLTVTSAQKNPTAFYLCASSIGALAGVRDIQYFGAGTRLSVL.

This clonotype was seen repeatedly, ten times or more. The chain uses TRBV6-1 and TRBJ1-1; a possible D gene is TRBD1 (5 bases). CDR3 length equals 12 residues. CDR1 is MNHNS, CDR2 SASEGT, per germline. V dropped 7 bases and J dropped 7 bases, with 13 bases sitting between them. CDR3 loop: CASTEPGFEAFF. Here the CDR3 DNA reads TGTGCCAGCACCGAACCAGGGTTTGAAGCTTTCTTT.

Worth noting for this clonotype: One base away lies a much larger clone, so this may be a sequencing read error. The chain has TRBV11-2 and TRBJ2-2; TRBD1 agrees at 9 bases. V was clipped by 6 bases and J by 7 bases; unmatched bases: 18. Germline-derived CDR1 and CDR2 are SGHAT and FQNNGV. The CDR3 has 18 residues. The CDR3 here is CASRRLDRGPQQGGELFF. The CDR3 coding sequence is TGTGCCAGCAGGCGACTGGACAGGGGCCCCCAACAGGGCGGGGAGCTGTTTTTT. The full variable domain, with the rest looked up from reference TRBV11-2 and TRBJ2-2, is EAGVAQSPRYKIIEKRQSVAFWCNPISGHATLYWYQQILGQGPKLLIQFQNNGVVDDSQLPKDRFSAERLKGVDSTLKIQPAKLEDSAVYLCASRRLDRGPQQGGELFFGEGSRLTVL.

The chain uses TRBV27 and TRBJ1-1; 11 bases line up with TRBD1. From germline, CDR1 is MNHEY and CDR2 SMNVEV (reference sequence). This CDR3 is 14 amino acids long. The ends lost 6 bases at V and 6 bases at J; junction bases unmatched: 6. The CDR3 protein is CASSWTGGLAEAFF. CDR3 bases: TGTGCCAGCAGCTGGACAGGGGGCCTCGCTGAAGCTTTCTTT.

This clonotype was counted ten times or more. V gene TRBV6-1 combines with J gene TRBJ1-1; D is uncertain. Germline V lookup: CDR1 MNHNS, CDR2 SASEGT. CDR3 length: 14 residues. The germline V and J ends were trimmed by 9 bases and 0 bases, with 14 bases remaining between them. CDR3 in DNA: TGTGCCAGTCGGGCCCACCTGATGAACACTGAAGCTTTCTTT. Its translation is CASRAHLMNTEAFF.